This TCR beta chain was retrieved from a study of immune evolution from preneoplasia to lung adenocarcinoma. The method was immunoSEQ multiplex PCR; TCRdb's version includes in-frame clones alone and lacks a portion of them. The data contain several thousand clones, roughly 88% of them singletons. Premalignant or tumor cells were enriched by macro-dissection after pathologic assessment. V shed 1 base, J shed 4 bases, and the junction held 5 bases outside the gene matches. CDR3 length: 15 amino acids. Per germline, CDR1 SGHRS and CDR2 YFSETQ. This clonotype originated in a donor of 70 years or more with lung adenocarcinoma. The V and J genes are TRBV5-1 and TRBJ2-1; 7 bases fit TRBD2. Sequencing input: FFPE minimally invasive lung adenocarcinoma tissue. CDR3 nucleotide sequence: TGCGCCAGCAGCTTGATGAGCGGGGCTTACAATGAGCAGTTCTTC. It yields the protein CASSLMSGAYNEQFF.